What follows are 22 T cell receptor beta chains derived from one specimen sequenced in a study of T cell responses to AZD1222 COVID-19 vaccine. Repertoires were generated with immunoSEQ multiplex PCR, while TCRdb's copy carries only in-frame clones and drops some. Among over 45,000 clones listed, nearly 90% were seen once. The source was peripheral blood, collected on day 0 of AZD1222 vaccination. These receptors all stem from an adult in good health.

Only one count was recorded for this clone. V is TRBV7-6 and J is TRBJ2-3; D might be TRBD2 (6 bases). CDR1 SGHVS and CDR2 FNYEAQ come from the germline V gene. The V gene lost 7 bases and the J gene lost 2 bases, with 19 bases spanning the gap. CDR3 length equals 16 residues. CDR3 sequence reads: CASTLRRAGFTDTQYF. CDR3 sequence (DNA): TGTGCCAGCACCCTCAGGCGGGCGGGATTCACAGATACGCAGTATTTT.

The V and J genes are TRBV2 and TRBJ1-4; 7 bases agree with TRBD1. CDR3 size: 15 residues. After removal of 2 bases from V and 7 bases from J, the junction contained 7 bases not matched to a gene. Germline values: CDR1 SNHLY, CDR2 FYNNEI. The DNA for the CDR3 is TGTGCCAGCAGTGAACCGAAGGGGGCCATTGAAAAACTGTTTTTT. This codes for CASSEPKGAIEKLFF.

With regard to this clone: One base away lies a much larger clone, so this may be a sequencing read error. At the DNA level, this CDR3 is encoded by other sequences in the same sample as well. The CDR3 sequence is CATSREVPGQGADEQFF. In nucleotides, the CDR3 is TGTGCCACCAGCAGGGAGGTCCCGGGACAGGGGGCCGATGAGCAGTTCTTC. The chain employs TRBV15 and TRBJ2-1, with TRBD1 matching over 12 bases. Germline V lookup: CDR1 LNHNV, CDR2 YYDKDF (reference sequence). The CDR3 totals 17 residues. J was trimmed by 8 bases and V by 3 bases; bases with no gene match: 11.

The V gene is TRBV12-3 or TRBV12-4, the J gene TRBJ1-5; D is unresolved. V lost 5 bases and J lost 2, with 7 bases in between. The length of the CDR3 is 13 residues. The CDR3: CASSLSGNQPQHF. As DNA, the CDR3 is TGTGCCAGCAGTCTGTCAGGCAATCAGCCCCAGCATTTT.

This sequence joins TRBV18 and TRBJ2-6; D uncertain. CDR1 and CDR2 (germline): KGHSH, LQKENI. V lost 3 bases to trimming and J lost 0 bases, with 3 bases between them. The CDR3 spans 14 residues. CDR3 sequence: CASSPPSGANVLTF. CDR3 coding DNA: TGTGCCAGCTCACCTCCCTCTGGGGCCAACGTCCTGACTTTC.

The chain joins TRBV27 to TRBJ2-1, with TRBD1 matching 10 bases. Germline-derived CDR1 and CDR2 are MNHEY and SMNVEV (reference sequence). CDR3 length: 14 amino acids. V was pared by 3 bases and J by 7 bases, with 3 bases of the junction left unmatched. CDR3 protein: CASSFGQGENEQFF. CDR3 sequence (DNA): TGTGCCAGCAGTTTCGGACAGGGGGAGAATGAGCAGTTCTTC.

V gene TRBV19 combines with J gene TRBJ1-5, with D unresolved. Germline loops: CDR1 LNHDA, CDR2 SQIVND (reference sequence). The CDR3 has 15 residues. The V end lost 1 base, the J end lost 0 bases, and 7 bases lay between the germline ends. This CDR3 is CASSIVALSNQPQHF. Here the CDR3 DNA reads TGTGCCAGTAGTATAGTAGCCCTTAGCAATCAGCCCCAGCATTTT.

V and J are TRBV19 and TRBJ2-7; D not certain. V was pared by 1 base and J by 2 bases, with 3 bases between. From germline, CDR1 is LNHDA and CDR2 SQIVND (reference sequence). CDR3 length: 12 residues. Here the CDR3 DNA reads TGTGCCAGTAGTATAGCCCCCTACGAGCAGTACTTC. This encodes CASSIAPYEQYF. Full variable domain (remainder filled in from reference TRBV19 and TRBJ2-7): DGGITQSPKYLFRKEGQNVTLSCEQNLNHDAMYWYRQDPGQGLRLIYYSQIVNDFQKGDIAEGYSVSREKKESFPLTVTSAQKNPTAFYLCASSIAPYEQYFGPGTRLTVT.

The CDR3, as DNA: TGCGCCAGCAGCAAATCAGGGGCGAACTCCTACGAGCAGTACTTC. Its translation is CASSKSGANSYEQYF. This chain uses TRBV5-1 with TRBJ2-7; maybe TRBD1 (6 bases). The V end lost 4 bases, the J end lost 0 bases, and 14 bases lay between the germline ends. The CDR3 sequence is 15 residues long. The germline V gene encodes CDR1 SGHRS and CDR2 YFSETQ. The whole variable domain, remainder taken from reference TRBV5-1 and TRBJ2-7, is KAGVTQTPRYLIKTRGQQVTLSCSPISGHRSVSWYQQTPGQGLQFLFEYFSETQRNKGNFPGRFSGRQFSNSRSEMNVSTLELGDSALYLCASSKSGANSYEQYFGPGTRLTVT.

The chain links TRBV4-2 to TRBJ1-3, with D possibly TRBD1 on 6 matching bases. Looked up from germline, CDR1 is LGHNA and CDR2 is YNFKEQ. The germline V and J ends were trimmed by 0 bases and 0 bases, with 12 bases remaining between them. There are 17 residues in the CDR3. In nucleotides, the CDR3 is TGTGCCAGCAGCCAAGACCCGACAGGCCACTCTGGAAACACCATATATTTT. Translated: CASSQDPTGHSGNTIYF.

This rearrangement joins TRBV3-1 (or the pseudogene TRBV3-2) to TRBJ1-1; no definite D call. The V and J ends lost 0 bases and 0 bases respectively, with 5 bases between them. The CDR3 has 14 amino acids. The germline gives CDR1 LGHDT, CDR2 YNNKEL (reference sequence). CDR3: CASSQDTMNTEAFF. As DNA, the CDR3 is TGTGCCAGCAGCCAAGACACCATGAACACTGAAGCTTTCTTT.

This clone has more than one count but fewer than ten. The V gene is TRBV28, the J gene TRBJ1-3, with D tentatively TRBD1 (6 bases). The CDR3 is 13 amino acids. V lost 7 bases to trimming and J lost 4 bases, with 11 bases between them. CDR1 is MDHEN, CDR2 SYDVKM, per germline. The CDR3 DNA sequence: TGTGCCAGCACCTTGGGGGCGGGAAACACCATATATTTT. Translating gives CASTLGAGNTIYF.

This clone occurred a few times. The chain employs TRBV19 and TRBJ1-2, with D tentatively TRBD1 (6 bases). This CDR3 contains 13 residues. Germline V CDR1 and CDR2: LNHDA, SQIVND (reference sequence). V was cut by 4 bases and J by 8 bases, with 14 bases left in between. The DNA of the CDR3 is TGTGCCAGTAGTACCCCCACAGGGAGAGGCTACACCTTC. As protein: CASSTPTGRGYTF.

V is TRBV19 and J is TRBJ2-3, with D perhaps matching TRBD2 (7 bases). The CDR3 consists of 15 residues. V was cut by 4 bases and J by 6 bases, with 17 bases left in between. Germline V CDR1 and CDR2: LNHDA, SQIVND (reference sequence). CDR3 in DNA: TGTGCCAGTAGTACCGACGGGGGGCTCAAGGATACGCAGTATTTT. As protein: CASSTDGGLKDTQYF.

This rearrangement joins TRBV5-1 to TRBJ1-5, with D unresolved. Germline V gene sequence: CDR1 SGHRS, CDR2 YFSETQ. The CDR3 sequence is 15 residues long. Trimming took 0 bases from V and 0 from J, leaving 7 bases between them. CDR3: CASSLAGLSNQPQHF. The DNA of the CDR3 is TGCGCCAGCAGCTTGGCCGGGCTTAGCAATCAGCCCCAGCATTTT.

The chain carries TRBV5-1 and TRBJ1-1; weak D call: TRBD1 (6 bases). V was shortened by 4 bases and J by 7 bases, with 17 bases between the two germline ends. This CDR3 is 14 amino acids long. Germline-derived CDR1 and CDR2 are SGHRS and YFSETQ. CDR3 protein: CASSPGMGGLEAFF. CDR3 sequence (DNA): TGCGCCAGCAGCCCCGGGATGGGGGGGCTTGAAGCTTTCTTT. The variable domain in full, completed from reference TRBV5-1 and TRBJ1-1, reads KAGVTQTPRYLIKTRGQQVTLSCSPISGHRSVSWYQQTPGQGLQFLFEYFSETQRNKGNFPGRFSGRQFSNSRSEMNVSTLELGDSALYLCASSPGMGGLEAFFGQGTRLTVV.

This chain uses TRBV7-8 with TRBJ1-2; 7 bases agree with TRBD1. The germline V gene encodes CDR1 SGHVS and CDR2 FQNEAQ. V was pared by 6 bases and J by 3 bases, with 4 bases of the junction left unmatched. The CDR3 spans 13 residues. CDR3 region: CASSNDRDYGYTF. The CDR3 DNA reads TGTGCCAGCAGTAATGACAGGGACTATGGCTACACCTTC.

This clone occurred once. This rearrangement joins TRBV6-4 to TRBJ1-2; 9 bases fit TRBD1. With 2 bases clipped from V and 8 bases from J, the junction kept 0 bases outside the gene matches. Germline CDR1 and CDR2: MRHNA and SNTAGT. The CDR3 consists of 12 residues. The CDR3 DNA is TGTGCCAGCAGTGACGGACAGGGGGGCTACACCTTC. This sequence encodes CASSDGQGGYTF.

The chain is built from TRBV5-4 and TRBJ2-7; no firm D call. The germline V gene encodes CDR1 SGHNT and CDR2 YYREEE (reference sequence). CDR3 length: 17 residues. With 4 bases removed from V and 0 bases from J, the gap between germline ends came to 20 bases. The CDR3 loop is CASSPGPRARYSYEQYF. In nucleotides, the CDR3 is TGTGCCAGCAGCCCCGGGCCGAGAGCGCGATACTCCTACGAGCAGTACTTC.

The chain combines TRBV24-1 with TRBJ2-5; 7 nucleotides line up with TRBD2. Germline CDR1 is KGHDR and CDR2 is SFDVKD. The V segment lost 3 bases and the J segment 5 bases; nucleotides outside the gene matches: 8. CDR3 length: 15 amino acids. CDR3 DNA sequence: TGTGCCACCAGTGATCAGACTAGCTCGTGGGAGACCCAGTACTTC. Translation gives CATSDQTSSWETQYF.

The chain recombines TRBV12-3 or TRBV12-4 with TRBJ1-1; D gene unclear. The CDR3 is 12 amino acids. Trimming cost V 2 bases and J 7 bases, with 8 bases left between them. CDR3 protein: CASSLTASEAFF. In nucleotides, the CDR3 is TGTGCCAGCAGTTTAACAGCGAGTGAAGCTTTCTTT.

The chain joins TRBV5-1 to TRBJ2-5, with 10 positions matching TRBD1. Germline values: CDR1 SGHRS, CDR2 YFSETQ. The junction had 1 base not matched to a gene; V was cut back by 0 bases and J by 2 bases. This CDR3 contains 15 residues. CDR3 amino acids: CASSLVGQGQETQYF. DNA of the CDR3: TGCGCCAGCAGCTTGGTGGGACAGGGGCAAGAGACCCAGTACTTC.